Shown below are 29 T cell receptor beta chains from a single sample sequenced in a study of Graves' ophthalmopathy and Graves' hyperthyroidism. Scientists amplified the TCR beta CDR3 regions from RNA transcripts. Investigators did first-round RT-PCR with HTBI primers, then second-round multiplex PCR. TCRdb itself ran the multiplex PCR reads through MiXCR, one entry per CDR3 protein. The table lists more than 300,000 distinct CDR3 sequences, roughly 15% of them singletons. The sample comprised peripheral blood. The source is a young woman with stable Graves' hyperthyroidism.

This clonotype was seen at least ten times. The chain recombines TRBV7-3 with TRBJ1-2, with 7 nucleotides matching TRBD1. Trimming removed 4 bases from V and 4 bases from J; junction bases left unmatched: 12. Looked up from germline, CDR1 is SGHTA and CDR2 is FQGTGA. This CDR3 has 16 residues. CDR3 sequence reads: CASSSGPRDSIYGYTF. The CDR3 DNA follows: TGTGCCAGCAGCTCAGGGCCCCGGGACAGCATCTATGGCTACACCTTC.

The chain has TRBV6-5 and TRBJ1-1; D not certain. The CDR3 extends over 15 amino acids. V was clipped by 0 bases and J by 1 base, with 9 bases between them. Germline values: CDR1 MNHEY, CDR2 SVGAGI. Written as DNA, the CDR3 is TGTGCCAGCAGTTACTCTATAGGCACGAACACTGAAGCTTTCTTT. Translating it yields CASSYSIGTNTEAFF.

Only a few counts were recorded for this clonotype. The junction shows a germline mismatch at one end, possibly a read error. The CDR3 here is CAGSLGGTPWGYEQYF. The CDR3 DNA sequence: TGTGCCGGCAGTTTAGGGGGGACCCCCTGGGGGTACGAGCAGTACTTC. This sequence joins TRBV12-3 or TRBV12-4 and TRBJ2-7; possibly TRBD1 or TRBD2 for D (6 bases each). This CDR3 has 16 residues.

This clonotype was seen at least ten times. The J gene is TRBJ1-2, the V gene TRBV13, with D uncertain. Germline V lookup: CDR1 PRHDT, CDR2 FYEKMQ (reference sequence). This CDR3 spans 16 amino acids. The germline V and J ends were trimmed by 6 bases and 4 bases, with 21 bases remaining between them. In DNA, the CDR3 is TGTGCCAGCAGTTCATTGAAGAGGGCTTCCCTCTATGGCTACACCTTC. Its protein product is CASSSLKRASLYGYTF.

There are many counts of this clonotype. The chain is built from TRBV11-3 and TRBJ2-5, with 8 bases matching TRBD2. V trimming: 6 bases; J trimming: 4 bases; junction bases outside the gene matches: 10. This CDR3 contains 15 residues. Germline CDR1 SGHNT, CDR2 YENEEA. CDR3 sequence: CASSPSPTSAETQYF. Here the CDR3 DNA reads TGTGCCAGCAGTCCTTCGCCGACTAGCGCAGAGACCCAGTACTTC.

This clonotype was seen repeatedly, ten times or more. The J gene is TRBJ2-5, the V gene TRBV7-2; 9 bases agree with TRBD2. The CDR3 contains 16 residues. With V trimmed by 1 base and J by 2 bases, 5 bases remained unmatched. The germline CDR1 and CDR2 sequences are SGHTA and FQGNSA. DNA of the CDR3: TGTGCCAGCAGCTTAGTGTTAGCGGGGGTACAAGAGACCCAGTACTTC. Amino acids: CASSLVLAGVQETQYF.

The sample holds a few counts of this clonotype. The rearrangement links TRBV5-1 to TRBJ2-2; no firm D call. There are 11 residues in the CDR3. V dropped 2 bases and J dropped 11 bases, with 7 bases sitting between them. Germline CDR1 is SGHRS and CDR2 is YFSETQ. CDR3 bases: TGCGCCAGCAGCTTAAACCGAGAGCTGTTTTTT. This sequence encodes CASSLNRELFF.

The table lists this clonotype with many counts. Compared with germline, one end of the junction differs, possibly owing to a read error. The chain has TRBV12-3 or TRBV12-4 and TRBJ1-2; TRBD1 aligns across 8 bases. CDR3 length: 15 residues. DNA of the CDR3: TGTACCAGCAGTTTGAGACAGGGGACCAACTATGGCTACACCTTC. Amino acid sequence: CTSSLRQGTNYGYTF.

This clonotype occurred many times. The chain uses TRBV20-1 and TRBJ2-7, with 15 nucleotides matching TRBD2. From germline, CDR1 is DFQATT and CDR2 SNEGSKA (reference sequence). Trimming removed 3 bases from V and 4 bases from J; junction bases left unmatched: 7. CDR3 length: 16 residues. In DNA form, the CDR3 reads TGCAGTGCTAGCAGAGGACTAGCGGGGGGGCCTTACGAGCAGTACTTC. Translation gives CSASRGLAGGPYEQYF.

Ten or more counts support this clonotype. The chain joins TRBV12-3 or TRBV12-4 to TRBJ2-7, with unresolved D. Trimming left V 7 bases short and J 4 bases short, with 20 bases between. The CDR3 extends over 15 amino acids. CDR3 sequence reads: CASTSGLQAEYEQYF. In DNA, the CDR3 is TGTGCCAGCACCTCAGGTCTCCAGGCTGAATACGAGCAGTACTTC.

This clonotype was counted ten times or more. V usage is TRBV6-2 or TRBV6-3 and J usage is TRBJ1-5; D might be TRBD1 (5 bases). V shed 6 bases and J shed 6 bases, with 15 bases lying between them. The CDR3 runs 14 residues. Germline V gene lookup returns CDR1 MNHEY and CDR2 SVGEGT. The CDR3 sequence is CASRFSGLGQPQHF. CDR3 coding DNA: TGTGCCAGCAGGTTTTCAGGGTTGGGTCAGCCCCAGCATTTT.

The V call is TRBV18, the J call TRBJ2-7, with D possibly matching TRBD1 (5 bases). The V end was cut by 0 bases, the J end by 3 bases, with 15 bases between. In germline, CDR1 is KGHSH, CDR2 LQKENI. The CDR3 totals 16 residues. The CDR3 spells CASSPPNVKGFYEQYF. CDR3 nucleotide sequence: TGTGCCAGCTCACCACCGAACGTCAAGGGGTTCTACGAGCAGTACTTC.

The rearrangement links TRBV20-1 to TRBJ1-2; perhaps TRBD1 as D (5 bases). This CDR3 region has 17 residues. The germline gives CDR1 DFQATT, CDR2 SNEGSKA (reference sequence). Trimming stripped 0 bases from V and 4 bases from J, with 21 bases between. Here the CDR3 DNA reads TGCAGTGCTAGAGATCTGGCGGCCCCGTTGGGGACCTATGGCTACACCTTC. Amino acids: CSARDLAAPLGTYGYTF.

This clonotype appeared many times. This chain links TRBV7-2 with TRBJ2-2; no definite D call. Trimming left V 5 bases short and J 8 bases short, with 9 bases between. CDR3 length equals 12 residues. Germline V CDR1 and CDR2: SGHTA, FQGNSA. The CDR3 sequence is CASSLNGGELFF. CDR3 sequence (DNA): TGTGCCAGCAGCCTCAACGGGGGGGAGCTGTTTTTT.

This clonotype has at least ten counts. The rearrangement links TRBV6-1 to TRBJ1-1; D remains ambiguous. The CDR3 spans 14 residues. V was shortened by 7 bases and J by 0 bases, with 12 bases between the two germline ends. Germline values: CDR1 MNHNS, CDR2 SASEGT. The CDR3, as DNA: TGTGCCAGCATGTCAGAAGCGATGAACACTGAAGCTTTCTTT. Amino acid sequence: CASMSEAMNTEAFF.

The table lists this clonotype with many counts. V is TRBV6-2 or TRBV6-3 and J is TRBJ1-1; D is possibly TRBD1 (5 bases). The CDR3 runs 11 residues. The germline CDR1 and CDR2 sequences are MNHEY and SVGEGT. Trimming stripped 6 bases from V and 8 bases from J, with 10 bases between. The CDR3 region is CASSMGGEAFF. The CDR3 nucleotides are TGTGCCAGCAGCATGGGGGGAGAAGCTTTCTTT.

This clonotype has at least ten counts. This chain connects TRBV12-3 or TRBV12-4 to TRBJ1-1, with TRBD1 identical over 10 bases. The CDR3 is 15 amino acids. V lost 7 bases, J lost 1 base, and 6 bases stayed unmatched. The CDR3 region has the DNA TGTGCCAGCACCCTGGACAGGGGGTCGAACACTGAAGCTTTCTTT. It codes for CASTLDRGSNTEAFF.

Comment on this clonotype: Likely a read error: the CDR3 ends without its conserved phenylalanine or tryptophan. Here the CDR3 DNA reads TGTGCCAGCTCCCTTGTCGGTGTCCAGTACTAC. It is translated as CASSLVGVQYY. The V call is TRBV2, the J call TRBJ2-5; no definite D call. Germline CDR1 reads SNHLY; CDR2 reads FYNNEI. Trimming cost V 8 bases and J 10 bases, with 14 bases left between them. The CDR3 contains 11 residues.

Many counts were recorded for this clonotype. This chain links TRBV6-5 with TRBJ2-5; TRBD1 might be the D (6 bases). Germline CDR1 MNHEY, CDR2 SVGAGI. With 6 bases removed from V and 3 bases from J, the gap between germline ends came to 11 bases. CDR3 size: 13 residues. The CDR3 region has the DNA TGTGCCAGCAGGCCACAGGGAAAAGAGACCCAGTACTTC. Translation gives CASRPQGKETQYF.

This clonotype was seen only a few times. The genes are TRBV5-1 and TRBJ1-1, with 9 bases that match TRBD1. The CDR3 length is 14 residues. Trimming took 4 bases from V and 5 from J; bases not matched to a gene: 6. Germline loops: CDR1 SGHRS, CDR2 YFSETQ. CDR3 DNA sequence: TGCGCCAGCAGCAAGGACAGGGGTGGAACTGAAGCTTTCTTT. Its protein product is CASSKDRGGTEAFF.

This clonotype was seen ten or more times. The chain is built from TRBV6-5 and TRBJ2-7, with TRBD1 as a possible D gene (6 bases). V was trimmed by 5 bases and J by 3 bases, leaving 11 bases between them. The CDR3 is made up of 13 amino acids. Germline assignment: CDR1 MNHEY and CDR2 SVGAGI. The CDR3 here is CASSTGHHYEQYF. CDR3 nucleotide sequence: TGTGCCAGCAGTACGGGACACCACTACGAGCAGTACTTC.

This clonotype was detected many times. This chain links TRBV10-1 with TRBJ1-1; 8 bases match TRBD1. CDR3 length: 12 amino acids. After removal of 10 bases from V and 5 bases from J, the junction contained 6 bases not matched to a gene. The germline CDR1 and CDR2 sequences are WNHNN and SYGVQD (reference sequence). CDR3 amino acids: CAKSTGETEAFF. The CDR3 nucleotides read TGCGCCAAGTCGACAGGGGAAACTGAAGCTTTCTTT.

A word on this clonotype: The junction shows a germline mismatch at one end, possibly a read error. This sequence joins TRBV20-1 and TRBJ1-1, with D perhaps matching TRBD1 (6 bases). The CDR3 has 13 residues. Per germline, CDR1 DFQATT and CDR2 SNEGSKA (reference sequence). DNA for the CDR3: TGCAGTGCTCGAGAACAGGGGAACACTGAAGCTTTCTTT. It is translated as CSAREQGNTEAFF.

In this sample, this clonotype turned up many times. The V call is TRBV18, the J call TRBJ1-1; 7 bases align to TRBD1. This CDR3 comprises 16 residues. J was trimmed by 4 bases and V by 3 bases; bases with no gene match: 11. Per the germline V gene, CDR1 is KGHSH and CDR2 is LQKENI. The CDR3 DNA follows: TGTGCCAGCTCACCGCTAGGGGGCTGGTTTGGCACTGAAGCTTTCTTT. Protein product: CASSPLGGWFGTEAFF.

In its sample, this clonotype was seen a few times. V and J are TRBV18 and TRBJ1-2; possible D gene TRBD1, 5 bases. Germline assignment: CDR1 KGHSH and CDR2 LQKENI. The CDR3 consists of 13 residues. The V end lost 5 bases, the J end lost 4 bases, and 11 bases lay between the germline ends. CDR3 coding DNA: TGTGCCAGCTCAGTTCAGGGTCCCTATGGCTACACCTTC. Protein sequence: CASSVQGPYGYTF.

This clonotype appeared many times. This chain uses TRBV5-1 with TRBJ1-1; weak D call: TRBD1 (5 bases). V lost 0 bases and J 11 bases, leaving 17 bases between the germline ends. The CDR3 sequence is 14 residues long. In germline, CDR1 is SGHRS, CDR2 YFSETQ. This CDR3 reads CASSLAGLGSQAFF. The CDR3 region has the DNA TGCGCCAGCAGCTTGGCAGGGCTAGGAAGTCAGGCTTTCTTT.

The V and J genes are TRBV2 and TRBJ2-7, with D tentatively TRBD1 (6 bases). CDR1 SNHLY and CDR2 FYNNEI come from the germline V gene. V shed 1 base and J shed 0 bases, with 7 bases lying between them. The length of the CDR3 is 14 residues. The CDR3 protein is CASSEVGGSYEQYF. CDR3 nucleotides: TGTGCCAGCAGTGAAGTAGGGGGCTCCTACGAGCAGTACTTC.

About this clonotype itself: The junction does not match germline at one end; this may be a read error. In nucleotides, the CDR3 is TGCAGTACTAGTGCCGGGTTGGGGTACAGCAATCAGCCCCAGCATTTT. Translating gives CSTSAGLGYSNQPQHF. The gene calls are TRBV20-1 and TRBJ1-5; D unclear. The CDR3 runs to 16 residues. Germline CDR1 reads DFQATT; CDR2 reads SNEGSKA (reference sequence).

This clonotype was seen at least ten times. J is TRBJ2-7 and V is TRBV7-2; weak D call: TRBD2 (6 bases). Trimming stripped 1 base from V and 6 bases from J, with 10 bases between. CDR3 length: 13 residues. Germline-derived CDR1 and CDR2 are SGHTA and FQGNSA. The CDR3 here is CASSLGNGGEQYF. CDR3 in DNA: TGTGCCAGCAGCTTAGGTAACGGGGGCGAGCAGTACTTC.